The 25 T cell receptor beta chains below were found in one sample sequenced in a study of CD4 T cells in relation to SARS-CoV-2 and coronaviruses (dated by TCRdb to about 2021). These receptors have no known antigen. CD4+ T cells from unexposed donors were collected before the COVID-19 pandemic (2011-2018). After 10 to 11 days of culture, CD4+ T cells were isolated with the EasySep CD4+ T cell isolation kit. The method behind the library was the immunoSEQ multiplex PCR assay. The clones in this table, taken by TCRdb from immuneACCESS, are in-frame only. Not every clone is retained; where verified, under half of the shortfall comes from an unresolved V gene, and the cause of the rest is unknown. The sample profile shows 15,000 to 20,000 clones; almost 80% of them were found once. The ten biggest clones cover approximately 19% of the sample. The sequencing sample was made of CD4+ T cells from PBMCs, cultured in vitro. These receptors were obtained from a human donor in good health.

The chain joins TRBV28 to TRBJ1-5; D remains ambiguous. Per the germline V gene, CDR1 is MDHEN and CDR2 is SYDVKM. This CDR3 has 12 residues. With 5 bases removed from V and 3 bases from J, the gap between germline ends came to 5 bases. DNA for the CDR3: TGTGCCAGCAGTATACCCAATCAGCCCCAGCATTTT. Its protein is CASSIPNQPQHF.

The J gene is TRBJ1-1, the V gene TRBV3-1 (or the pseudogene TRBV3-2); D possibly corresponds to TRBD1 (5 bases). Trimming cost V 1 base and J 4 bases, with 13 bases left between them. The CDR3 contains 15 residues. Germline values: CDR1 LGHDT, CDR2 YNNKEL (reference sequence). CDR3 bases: TGTGCCAGCAGCCAAGGGTGGGATCAGGGCACTGAAGCTTTCTTT. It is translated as CASSQGWDQGTEAFF.

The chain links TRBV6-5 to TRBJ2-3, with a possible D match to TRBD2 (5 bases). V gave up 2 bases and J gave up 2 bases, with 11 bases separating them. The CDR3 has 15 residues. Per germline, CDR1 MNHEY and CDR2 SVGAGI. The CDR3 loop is CASSYRSGYTDTQYF. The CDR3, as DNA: TGTGCCAGCAGTTACCGGTCGGGATACACAGATACGCAGTATTTT.

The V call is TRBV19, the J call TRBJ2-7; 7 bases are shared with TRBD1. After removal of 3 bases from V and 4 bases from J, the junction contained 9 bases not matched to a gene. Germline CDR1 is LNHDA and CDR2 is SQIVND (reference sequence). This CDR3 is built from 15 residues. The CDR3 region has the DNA TGTGCCAGTAGTATGAATCAAGGGGGCGCGTACGAGCAGTACTTC. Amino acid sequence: CASSMNQGGAYEQYF.

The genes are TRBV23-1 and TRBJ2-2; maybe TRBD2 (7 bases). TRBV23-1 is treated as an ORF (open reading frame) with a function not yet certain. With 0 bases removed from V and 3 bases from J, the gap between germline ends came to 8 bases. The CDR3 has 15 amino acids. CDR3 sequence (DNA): TGCGCCAGCAGTCAATCAGGGGGGGACACCGGGGAGCTGTTTTTT. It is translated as CASSQSGGDTGELFF.

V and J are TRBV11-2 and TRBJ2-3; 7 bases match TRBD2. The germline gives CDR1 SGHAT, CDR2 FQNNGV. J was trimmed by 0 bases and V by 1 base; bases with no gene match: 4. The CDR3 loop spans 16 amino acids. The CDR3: CASSLGLAVSTDTQYF. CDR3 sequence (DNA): TGTGCCAGCAGCTTAGGGCTAGCGGTCAGCACAGATACGCAGTATTTT. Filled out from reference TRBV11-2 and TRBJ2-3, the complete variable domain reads EAGVAQSPRYKIIEKRQSVAFWCNPISGHATLYWYQQILGQGPKLLIQFQNNGVVDDSQLPKDRFSAERLKGVDSTLKIQPAKLEDSAVYLCASSLGLAVSTDTQYFGPGTRLTVL.

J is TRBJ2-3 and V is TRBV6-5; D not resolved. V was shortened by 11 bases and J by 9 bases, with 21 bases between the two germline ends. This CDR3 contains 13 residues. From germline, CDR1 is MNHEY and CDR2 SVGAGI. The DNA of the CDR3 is TGTGCCGCGTCCCCTTCGGAGCGACGGACGCAGTATTTT. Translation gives CAASPSERRTQYF.

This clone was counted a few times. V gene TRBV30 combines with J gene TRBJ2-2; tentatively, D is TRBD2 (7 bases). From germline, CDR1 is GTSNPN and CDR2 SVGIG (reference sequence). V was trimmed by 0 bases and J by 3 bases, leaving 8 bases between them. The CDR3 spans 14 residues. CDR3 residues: CAWSVGGDTGELFF. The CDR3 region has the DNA TGTGCCTGGAGTGTAGGGGGGGACACCGGGGAGCTGTTTTTT. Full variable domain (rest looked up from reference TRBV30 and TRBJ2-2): SQTIHQWPATLVQPVGSPLSLECTVEGTSNPNLYWYRQAAGRGLQLLFYSVGIGQISSEVPQNLSASRPQDRQFILSSKKLLLSDSGFYLCAWSVGGDTGELFFGEGSRLTVL.

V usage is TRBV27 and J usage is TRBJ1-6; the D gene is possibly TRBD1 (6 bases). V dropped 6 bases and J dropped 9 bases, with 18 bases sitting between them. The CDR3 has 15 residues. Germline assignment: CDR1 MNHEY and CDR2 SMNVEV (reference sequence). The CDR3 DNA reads TGTGCCAGCAGGGCACTCAGCAGGGGCCCTTCACCCCTCCACTTT. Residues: CASRALSRGPSPLHF.

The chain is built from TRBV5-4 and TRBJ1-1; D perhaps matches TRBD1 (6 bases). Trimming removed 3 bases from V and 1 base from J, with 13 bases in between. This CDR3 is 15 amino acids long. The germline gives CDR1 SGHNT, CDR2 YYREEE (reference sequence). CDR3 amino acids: CASSWGGGRNTEAFF. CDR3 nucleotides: TGTGCCAGCAGCTGGGGGGGCGGACGGAACACTGAAGCTTTCTTT.

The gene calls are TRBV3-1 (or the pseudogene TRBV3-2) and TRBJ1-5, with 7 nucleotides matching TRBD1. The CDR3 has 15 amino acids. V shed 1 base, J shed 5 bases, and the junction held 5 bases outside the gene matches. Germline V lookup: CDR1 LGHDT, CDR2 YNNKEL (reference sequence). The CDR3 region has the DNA TGTGCCAGCAGCCAAGGCGGGAGGGGGCATCAGCCCCAGCATTTT. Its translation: CASSQGGRGHQPQHF.

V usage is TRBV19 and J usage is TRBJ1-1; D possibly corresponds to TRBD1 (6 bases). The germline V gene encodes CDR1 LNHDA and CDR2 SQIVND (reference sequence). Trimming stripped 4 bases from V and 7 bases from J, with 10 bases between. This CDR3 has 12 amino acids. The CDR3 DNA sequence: TGTGCCAGTAGTAAGCACAGGGATGAAGCTTTCTTT. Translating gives CASSKHRDEAFF.

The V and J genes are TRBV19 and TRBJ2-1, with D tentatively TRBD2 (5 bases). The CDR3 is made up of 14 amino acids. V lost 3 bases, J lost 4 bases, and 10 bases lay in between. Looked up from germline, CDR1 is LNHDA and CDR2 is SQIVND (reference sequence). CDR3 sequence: CASSIVGGYNEQFF. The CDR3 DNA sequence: TGTGCCAGTAGTATCGTCGGCGGGTACAATGAGCAGTTCTTC.

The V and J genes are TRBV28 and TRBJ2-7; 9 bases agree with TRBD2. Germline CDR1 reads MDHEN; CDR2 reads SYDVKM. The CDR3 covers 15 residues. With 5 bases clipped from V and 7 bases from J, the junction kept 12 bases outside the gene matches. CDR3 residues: CASSPAAGGPGEQYF. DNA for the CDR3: TGTGCCAGCAGTCCAGCCGCGGGAGGGCCGGGGGAGCAGTACTTC.

Written as DNA, the CDR3 is TGTGCCAGCAGTGAAGTTGGGCCCCAGCATTTT. Protein product: CASSEVGPQHF. V usage is TRBV6-1 and J usage is TRBJ1-5; D gene ambiguous. The CDR3 length is 11 residues. The V gene's germline CDR1 is MNHNS and CDR2 SASEGT. V was cut by 1 base and J by 9 bases, with 4 bases left in between.

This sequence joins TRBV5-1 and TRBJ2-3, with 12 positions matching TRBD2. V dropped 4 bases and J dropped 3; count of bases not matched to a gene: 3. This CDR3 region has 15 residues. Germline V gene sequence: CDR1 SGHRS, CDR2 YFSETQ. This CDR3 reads CASSRTSGDTDTQYF. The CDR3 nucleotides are TGCGCCAGCAGCCGGACTAGCGGGGATACAGATACGCAGTATTTT.

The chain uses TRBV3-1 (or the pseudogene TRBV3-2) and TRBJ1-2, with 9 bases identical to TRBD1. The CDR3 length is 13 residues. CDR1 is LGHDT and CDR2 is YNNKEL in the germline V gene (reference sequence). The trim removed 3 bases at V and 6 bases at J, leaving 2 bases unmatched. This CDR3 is CASSHGQGNGYTF. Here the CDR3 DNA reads TGTGCCAGCAGCCACGGACAGGGGAATGGCTACACCTTC.

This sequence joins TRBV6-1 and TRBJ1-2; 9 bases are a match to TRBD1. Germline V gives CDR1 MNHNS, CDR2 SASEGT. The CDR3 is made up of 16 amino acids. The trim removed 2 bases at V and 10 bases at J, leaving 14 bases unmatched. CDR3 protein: CASSEHDSGQGLTYTF. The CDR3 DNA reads TGTGCCAGCAGTGAACATGACTCGGGACAGGGTTTGACCTACACCTTC.

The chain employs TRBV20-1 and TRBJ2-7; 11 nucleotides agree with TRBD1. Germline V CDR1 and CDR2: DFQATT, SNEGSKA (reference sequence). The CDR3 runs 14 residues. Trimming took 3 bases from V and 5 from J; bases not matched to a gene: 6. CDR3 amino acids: CSASMDRGLDEQYF. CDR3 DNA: TGCAGTGCTAGTATGGACAGGGGGCTGGACGAGCAGTACTTC.

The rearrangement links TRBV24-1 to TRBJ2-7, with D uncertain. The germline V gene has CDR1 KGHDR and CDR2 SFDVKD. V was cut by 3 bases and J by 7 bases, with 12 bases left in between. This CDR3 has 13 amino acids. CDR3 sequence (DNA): TGTGCCACCAGTGATGACGGCCTCGGGGAGCAGTACTTC. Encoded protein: CATSDDGLGEQYF.

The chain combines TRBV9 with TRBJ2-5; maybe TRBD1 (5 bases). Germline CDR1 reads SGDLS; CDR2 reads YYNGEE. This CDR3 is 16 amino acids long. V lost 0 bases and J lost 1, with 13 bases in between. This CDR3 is CASSVGAGPTQETQYF. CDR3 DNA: TGTGCCAGCAGCGTAGGGGCAGGGCCGACCCAAGAGACCCAGTACTTC.

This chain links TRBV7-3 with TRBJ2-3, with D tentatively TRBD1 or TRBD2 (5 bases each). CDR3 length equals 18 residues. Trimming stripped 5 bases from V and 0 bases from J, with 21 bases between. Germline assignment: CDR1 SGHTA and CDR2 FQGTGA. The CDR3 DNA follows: TGTGCCAGCAGCCCATCGGTCCACCGGGACCCGAGCACAGATACGCAGTATTTT. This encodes CASSPSVHRDPSTDTQYF. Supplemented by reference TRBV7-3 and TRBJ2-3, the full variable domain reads GAGVSQTPSNKVTEKGKYVELRCDPISGHTALYWYRQSLGQGPEFLIYFQGTGAADDSGLPNDRFFAVRPEGSVSTLKIQRTERGDSAVYLCASSPSVHRDPSTDTQYFGPGTRLTVL.

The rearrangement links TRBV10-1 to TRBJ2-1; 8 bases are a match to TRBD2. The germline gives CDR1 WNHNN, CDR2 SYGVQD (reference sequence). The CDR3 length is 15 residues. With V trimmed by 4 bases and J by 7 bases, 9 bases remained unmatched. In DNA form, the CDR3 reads TGCGCCAGCAGTGGTATCGGGAGGGCTTATAATGAGCAGTTCTTC. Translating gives CASSGIGRAYNEQFF.

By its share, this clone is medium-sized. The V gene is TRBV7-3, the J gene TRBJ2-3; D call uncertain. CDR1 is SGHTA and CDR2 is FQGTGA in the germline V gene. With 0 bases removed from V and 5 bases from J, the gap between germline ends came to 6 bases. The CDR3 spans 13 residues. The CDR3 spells CASSLTGVDTQYF. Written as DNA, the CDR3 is TGTGCCAGCAGCTTAACCGGCGTAGATACGCAGTATTTT.

CDR3 DNA: TGTGCCAGCAGCCCAAGTCGGGGAACTGAAGCTTTCTTT. This translates into CASSPSRGTEAFF. The chain employs TRBV12-3 or TRBV12-4 and TRBJ1-1; D is unclear. The CDR3 consists of 13 residues. Trimming pared 6 bases from V and 5 bases from J, leaving 13 bases between.